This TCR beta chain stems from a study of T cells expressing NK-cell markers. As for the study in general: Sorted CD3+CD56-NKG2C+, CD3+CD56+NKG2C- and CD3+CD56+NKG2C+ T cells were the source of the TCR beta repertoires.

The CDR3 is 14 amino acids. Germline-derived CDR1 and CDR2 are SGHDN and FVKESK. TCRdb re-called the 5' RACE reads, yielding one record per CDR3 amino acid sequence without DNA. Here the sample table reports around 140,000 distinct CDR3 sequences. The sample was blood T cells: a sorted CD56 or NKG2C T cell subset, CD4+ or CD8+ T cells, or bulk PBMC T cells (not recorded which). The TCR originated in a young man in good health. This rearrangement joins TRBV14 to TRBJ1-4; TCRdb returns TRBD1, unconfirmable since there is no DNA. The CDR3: CASSQDFPNEKLFF.